This TCR beta chain was retrieved from a study of blood T cells in healthy people across ages. The CDR3 is 19 residues long. CDR1 is SGDLS, CDR2 YYNGEE, per germline. With V trimmed by 3 bases and J by 0 bases, 9 bases remained unmatched. Regarding the study as a whole: Long-lived and aged donors differed, with more naive CD4+ cells and higher diversity in the long-lived.

Comment on this clonotype: The antigen remains undetermined.

Primed by a sample-barcoded 5' primer and a J-beta primer mix, a second PCR proceeded for 7 to 11 cycles. TCRdb fed the 5' RACE reads into MiXCR, producing one record per CDR3 protein. The table shows more than 700,000 distinct CDR3 sequences, with more than 35% occurring only once. The V gene is TRBV9, the J gene TRBJ2-7; 16 nucleotides agree with TRBD2. This sequence originates from a man older than 75 in good health. Sample: blood. CDR3 region: CASSGTPGLAGGSSYEQYF. For the CDR3, the DNA is TGTGCCAGCAGCGGAACGCCGGGACTAGCGGGAGGGAGCTCCTACGAGCAGTACTTC.